This is a list of T cell receptor beta chains from one sample in a study of T-cell memory formation after mild COVID-19. TCRdb ran MiXCR on the 5' RACE reads and lists one entry per CDR3 protein. The sample holds approximately 340,000 distinct CDR3 sequences, 13% seen once. Source material: PBMCs or a T cell subset sorted from them (not recorded which). The receptors stem from a man aged 18 to 29 who had mild COVID-19 (a few samples of this study predate the infection). Cell type and time point are not known. Both conserved end residues are part of each CDR3. The D gene is left open where the match is weak. Size is stated for part of the rows, as once, few or many counts, or as a class when the clone is expanded.

D gene,V gene,clone size,J gene,CDR3 DNA,CDR3 protein
.,TRBV5-1,few,TRBJ2-3,TGCGCCAGCAGCTTAGGTCAGGGGCCTTACACAGATACGCAGTATTTT,CASSLGQGPYTDTQYF
.,TRBV24-1,few,TRBJ2-3,TGTGCCACCAGTGATTTGTGGGGGACTGGAGATACGCAGTATTTT,CATSDLWGTGDTQYF
.,TRBV12-3/TRBV12-4,few,TRBJ2-3,TGTGCCAGCAGTTTAGGAGGGGCCAACACAGATACGCAGTATTTT,CASSLGGANTDTQYF
TRBD1,TRBV20-1,few,TRBJ2-1,TGCAGTGCTCGCCGGGACAGGGGGTCCGAGCAGTTCTTC,CSARRDRGSEQFF
.,TRBV6-1,few,TRBJ1-4,TGTGCCAGCAGTGAGAGGCAGACCCAGGGGAAACTGTTTTTT,CASSERQTQGKLFF
TRBD1,TRBV6-2/TRBV6-3,.,TRBJ1-2,TGTGCCAGCAGAAAGACAGGGGCCTCGAGTTATGGCTACACCTTC,CASRKTGASSYGYTF
.,TRBV7-9,many,TRBJ2-5,TGTGCCAGCAGCAACCAAGAGACCCAGTACTTC,CASSNQETQYF
TRBD1,TRBV9,few,TRBJ2-2,TGTGCCAGCGGTCCGGGACAGACTTTTACCGGGGAGCTGTTTTTT,CASGPGQTFTGELFF
TRBD1,TRBV12-3/TRBV12-4,.,TRBJ1-2,TGTGCCAGCAGTCTCCTGGCCGACAGGGGAAACGGCTACACCTTC,CASSLLADRGNGYTF
.,TRBV7-2,.,TRBJ2-6,TGTGCCAGCAGCTTTACTGGGGCCAACGTCCTGACTTTC,CASSFTGANVLTF
TRBD1,TRBV7-2,.,TRBJ2-3,TGTGCCAGCAGCCGCTTACCTCCGGGACAGGGGTTTCAGGGCACAGATACGCAGTATTTT,CASSRLPPGQGFQGTDTQYF
.,TRBV6-2/TRBV6-3,many,TRBJ2-3,TGTGCCAGCAGTTACTCCGTAGATACGCAGTATTTT,CASSYSVDTQYF
.,TRBV9,.,TRBJ2-7,TGTGCCAGCAGCGACCCCAACAGGGAAGGCGAGCAGTACTTC,CASSDPNREGEQYF
.,TRBV7-2,.,TRBJ1-1,TGTGCCAGCAGCCCACTGACAGCGGTCACTGAAGCTTTCTTT,CASSPLTAVTEAFF
TRBD2,TRBV5-1,.,TRBJ2-4,TGCGCCAGCAGCTTTTCGGGGGGGACAAACATTCAGTACTTC,CASSFSGGTNIQYF
TRBD1,TRBV11-2,.,TRBJ1-1,TGTGCCAGCAGGCCGGGACAGGGACCTCTCGGGCAAGCTTTCTTT,CASRPGQGPLGQAFF
.,TRBV7-6,.,TRBJ1-4,TGTGCCAGCAGCTCACAGGCGGGGCTAAAACTGTTTTTT,CASSSQAGLKLFF
.,TRBV9,.,TRBJ2-7,TGTGCCAGCAGCTCCCGTGGGGTGTCCTACGAGCAGTACTTC,CASSSRGVSYEQYF
TRBD2,TRBV20-1,.,TRBJ2-5,TGCAGTGCTAGAGACCTTGGGCGGGGGGGAACCGACCAAGAGACCCAGTACTTC,CSARDLGRGGTDQETQYF
.,TRBV5-8,.,TRBJ1-5,TGTGCCAGCAGCTTTCCGGGGCAGCCCCAGCATTTT,CASSFPGQPQHF
.,TRBV18,.,TRBJ2-2,TGTGCCAGCTCACCACCGGCGGGCACCGGGGAGCTGTTTTTT,CASSPPAGTGELFF
.,TRBV12-3/TRBV12-4,many,TRBJ2-5,TGTGCCAGCAGTTTATTGGGTCAGGGGCAAGAGACCCAGTACTTC,CASSLLGQGQETQYF
TRBD1,TRBV19,many,TRBJ1-1,TGTGCCAGTAGCACCGGGACAGGGGCTGAAGCTTTCTTT,CASSTGTGAEAFF
.,TRBV6-5,few,TRBJ1-1,TGTGCCAGCAGTTACTCGGCGGGGGTAATCGCTGAAGCTTTCTTT,CASSYSAGVIAEAFF
.,TRBV6-5,.,TRBJ1-6,TGTGCCAGCAGTTACTCGATAGAGTCACAGTCGATCTCACCCCTCCACTTT,CASSYSIESQSISPLHF
.,TRBV7-9,many,TRBJ1-6,TGTGCCAGCAGCTTACTTGTTTACAGGGCTAATTCACCCCTCCACTTT,CASSLLVYRANSPLHF
.,TRBV7-2,.,TRBJ2-1,TGTGCCAGCAGCTTAATCTATGAGCAGTTCTTC,CASSLIYEQFF
TRBD1,TRBV5-5,many,TRBJ1-5,TGTGCCAGCAGCTTACAGGGGGCAAGGCAGCCCCAGCATTTT,CASSLQGARQPQHF
.,TRBV15,few,TRBJ1-5,TGTGCCACCAGCAGAGAAGGGATCGGCAATCAGCCCCAGCATTTT,CATSREGIGNQPQHF
.,TRBV30,.,TRBJ2-7,TGTGCCTGGAGTTTGGGGACCCCCTACGAGCAGTACTTC,CAWSLGTPYEQYF
.,TRBV10-3,many,TRBJ2-2,TGTGCCATCAGTGAGTCTACCCCGGGACAAGGAGCCCTTCTGTACACCGGGGAGCTGTTTTTT,CAISESTPGQGALLYTGELFF
.,TRBV15,.,TRBJ1-2,TGTGCCACCAGCAGAGATAGATCACATAACTATGGCTACACCTTC,CATSRDRSHNYGYTF
.,TRBV3-1,few,TRBJ2-7,TGTGCCAGCAGCCAAGAGGGTCGGGGGTTCATCTCCTACGAGCAGTACTTC,CASSQEGRGFISYEQYF
.,TRBV20-1,.,TRBJ1-3,TGCAGTGCTAGAGAGGCATCGGGAAACACCATATATTTT,CSAREASGNTIYF
.,TRBV29-1,.,TRBJ1-2,TGCAGCGCTACCTCGGGATCCTCTGAGACCTTC,CSATSGSSETF
TRBD2,TRBV7-9,few,TRBJ2-6,TGTGCCAGCAGCTTAGTAAGGACTAGCGGGGCTTACTCTGGGGCCAACGTCCTGACTTTC,CASSLVRTSGAYSGANVLTF
.,TRBV29-1,.,TRBJ1-4,TGCAGCGTTAAGAAACGAACTAATGAAAAACTGTTTTTT,CSVKKRTNEKLFF
.,TRBV20-1,few,TRBJ2-1,TGCAGTGCTAGTAAGGGCAGGGACAATGAGCAGTTCTTC,CSASKGRDNEQFF
TRBD1,TRBV7-9,.,TRBJ2-4,TGTGCCAGCAGCTTAACGACAGGGGTGGTTTCGGACATTCAGTACTTC,CASSLTTGVVSDIQYF
TRBD1,TRBV20-1,few,TRBJ1-1,TGCAGTGCTGTAGACCCTCGACAGGGAGGGAACACTGAAGCTTTCTTT,CSAVDPRQGGNTEAFF
.,TRBV6-1,.,TRBJ2-1,TGTGCCATCCGGAGCTACAATGAGCAGTTCTTC,CAIRSYNEQFF
TRBD2,TRBV12-3/TRBV12-4,many,TRBJ2-1,TGTGCCACCCGCGGGGGACGCTACAATGAGCAGTTCTTC,CATRGGRYNEQFF
TRBD1,TRBV29-1,few,TRBJ2-5,TGCAGCGCATGGCCCCACAGGGGCGGGGAGACCCAGTACTTC,CSAWPHRGGETQYF
.,TRBV5-1,many,TRBJ1-4,TGCGCCAGCAGCTTGGGCAGTTCAACTAATGAAAAACTGTTTTTT,CASSLGSSTNEKLFF
.,TRBV3-1,.,TRBJ1-2,TGTGCCAGCGGTCCGGGGGGCGATGGCTACACCTTC,CASGPGGDGYTF
TRBD1,TRBV6-5,.,TRBJ1-2,TGTGCCAGCAGTGAACAGGGGATCGGGAACTATGGCTACACCTTC,CASSEQGIGNYGYTF
.,TRBV5-6,few,TRBJ1-1,TGTGCCAGCAGCCTGAGGAGGGGCACTGAAGCTTTCTTT,CASSLRRGTEAFF
TRBD2,TRBV6-5,.,TRBJ2-6,TGTGCCAGCAGTACCGGGAGGGGAACCAACGTCCTGACTTTC,CASSTGRGTNVLTF
.,TRBV5-1,many,TRBJ2-7,TGCGCCAGCAGCTTGGTCTGGGGCGGGCTCTCCTACGAGCAGTACTTC,CASSLVWGGLSYEQYF
.,TRBV30,.,TRBJ2-7,TGTGCCGGTACCGGAGGCTACGAGCAGTACTTC,CAGTGGYEQYF
.,TRBV14,many,TRBJ2-7,TGTGCCAGCAGCCTTTTGGGGGGCTACGAGCAGTACTTC,CASSLLGGYEQYF
.,TRBV7-3,few,TRBJ2-3,TGTGCCAGCAGCTTGGAGGGGGTTAATACGCAGTATTTT,CASSLEGVNTQYF
TRBD1,TRBV15,.,TRBJ2-7,TGTGCCACCAGCAGACCCGGGACAGGCTACGAGCAGTACTTC,CATSRPGTGYEQYF